The clone carrying this T cell receptor (beta chain) has at least ten counts. Regarding time point: longitudinal time-point 3. PBMCs stored at -80 C, numbering 2 million, were the origin of the unsorted libraries. This sample was taken from a study of neurological immune-mediated disorders. Germline CDR1 and CDR2: SQVTM and ANQGSEA. The CDR3 sequence is 11 residues long. V lost 3 bases, J lost 8 bases, and 10 bases lay in between. Template-switch 5'RACE cDNA synthesis added a 10-nucleotide unique molecular identifier. In every sequencing run, more than 170 million TCR-beta sequences were generated from 15-18 subjects. Each CDR3 protein is one row after TCRdb ran MiXCR on the 5' RACE reads. The data hold roughly 48,000 distinct CDR3 sequences, with approximately 11% observed a single time.

The sample comprised PBMCs. V and J are TRBV29-1 and TRBJ1-1, with D uncertain. The TCR was taken from a male donor with HTLV-1-associated myelopathy (HAM/TSP). CDR3 nucleotides: TGCAGCGTTGAGGGCCGGAGCGAAGCTTTCTTT. Its protein is CSVEGRSEAFF.